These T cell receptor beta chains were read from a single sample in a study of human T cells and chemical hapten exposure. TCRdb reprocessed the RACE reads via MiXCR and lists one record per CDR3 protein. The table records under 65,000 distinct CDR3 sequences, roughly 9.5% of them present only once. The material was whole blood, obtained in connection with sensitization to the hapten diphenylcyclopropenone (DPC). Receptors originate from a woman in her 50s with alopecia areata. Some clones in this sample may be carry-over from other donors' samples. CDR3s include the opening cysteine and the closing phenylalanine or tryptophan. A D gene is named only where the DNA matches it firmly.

cdr3_aa: CSVRHSYEQYF
v_call: TRBV29-1
cdr3_length: 11
d_call: NA

cdr3_aa: CASGLVGSRQPQHF
v_call: TRBV12-5
cdr3_length: 14
d_call: NA

cdr3_aa: CSVAVGAVNQPQHF
v_call: TRBV29-1
cdr3_length: 14
d_call: NA

cdr3_aa: CASSLIQGQETQYF
v_call: TRBV28
cdr3_length: 14
d_call: NA

cdr3_aa: CSAPGTGYEKLFF
v_call: TRBV20-1
cdr3_length: 13
d_call: TRBD1

cdr3_aa: CASRRAFLADQETQYF
v_call: TRBV6-2/TRBV6-3
cdr3_length: 16
d_call: TRBD2

cdr3_aa: CASSGRDTLSGTEAFF
v_call: TRBV7-2
cdr3_length: 16
d_call: NA

cdr3_aa: CASTRTGDQPQHF
v_call: TRBV12-3/TRBV12-4
cdr3_length: 13
d_call: TRBD1

cdr3_aa: CASSPQSEANTEAFF
v_call: TRBV18
cdr3_length: 15
d_call: NA

cdr3_aa: CSAEAGLAGGETQYF
v_call: TRBV20-1
cdr3_length: 15
d_call: TRBD2

cdr3_aa: CASSQDRGRTGELFF
v_call: TRBV4-1
cdr3_length: 15
d_call: TRBD1

cdr3_aa: CSARGAAMNTEAFF
v_call: TRBV20-1
cdr3_length: 14
d_call: NA

cdr3_aa: CSASTAGANYGYTF
v_call: TRBV20-1
cdr3_length: 14
d_call: NA

cdr3_aa: CASRTGEVNTEAFF
v_call: TRBV27
cdr3_length: 14
d_call: TRBD1

cdr3_aa: CASSQEGHSGNTIYF
v_call: TRBV3-1
cdr3_length: 15
d_call: NA

cdr3_aa: CSASGAGGQGSNQPQHF
v_call: TRBV20-1
cdr3_length: 17
d_call: TRBD1

cdr3_aa: CASRGGSGYTF
v_call: TRBV12-3/TRBV12-4
cdr3_length: 11
d_call: TRBD1

cdr3_aa: CASRDRGQGNYGYTF
v_call: TRBV11-2
cdr3_length: 15
d_call: TRBD1

cdr3_aa: CASSQTRGDQPQHF
v_call: TRBV28
cdr3_length: 14
d_call: NA

cdr3_aa: CSPAKDVLGPQHF
v_call: TRBV20-1
cdr3_length: 13
d_call: NA

cdr3_aa: CASSSRGAYNEQFF
v_call: TRBV11-3
cdr3_length: 14
d_call: TRBD2

cdr3_aa: CASSHISHPQGQGFNEQYF
v_call: TRBV7-2
cdr3_length: 19
d_call: TRBD1

cdr3_aa: CASRGFSGSYNEQFF
v_call: TRBV27
cdr3_length: 15
d_call: TRBD2

cdr3_aa: CASSSYYEQYF
v_call: TRBV19
cdr3_length: 11
d_call: NA

cdr3_aa: CASSVGSGQPQHF
v_call: TRBV10-1
cdr3_length: 13
d_call: NA

cdr3_aa: CASSTGGLGTEAFF
v_call: TRBV28
cdr3_length: 14
d_call: TRBD1

cdr3_aa: CASRGQGGISEQYF
v_call: TRBV7-2
cdr3_length: 14
d_call: TRBD1

cdr3_aa: CASRAAGPLEAFF
v_call: TRBV11-2
cdr3_length: 13
d_call: NA

cdr3_aa: CASSLVPSSGSISPDTQYF
v_call: TRBV7-7
cdr3_length: 19
d_call: TRBD2

cdr3_aa: CSVVADSYEQYF
v_call: TRBV29-1
cdr3_length: 12
d_call: NA

cdr3_aa: CAIGGGGNTDTQYF
v_call: TRBV10-3
cdr3_length: 14
d_call: NA